This T cell receptor beta chain came from a study of blood T cell repertoires in COVID-19. The overall study: In each case, the material was cDNA or gDNA derived from T cells, B-cell-depleted T cells, or PBMCs.

Authors' analysis steps: The authors estimated nucleated cell counts from reference gene primer amplification. Method: immunoSEQ multiplex PCR; TCRdb's copy keeps in-frame clones and lacks some. From that table come the V and J calls and clone size; the DNA was used to work out D and trimming. The table has some 49,000 clones, roughly 87% seen once. Between the trimmed V and J ends, which lost 7 bases and 0 bases, there was a span of 10 bases. Germline V gene data show CDR1 as SGDLS and CDR2 as YYNGEE. The CDR3 runs 14 residues. This chain joins TRBV9 and TRBJ2-2; unclear D gene. This clonotype originated in a human donor in a cohort sampled during active COVID-19. Sequencing input: peripheral blood. The CDR3 protein is CASDSRANTGELFF. CDR3 sequence (DNA): TGTGCCAGCGATTCCCGGGCGAACACCGGGGAGCTGTTTTTT.